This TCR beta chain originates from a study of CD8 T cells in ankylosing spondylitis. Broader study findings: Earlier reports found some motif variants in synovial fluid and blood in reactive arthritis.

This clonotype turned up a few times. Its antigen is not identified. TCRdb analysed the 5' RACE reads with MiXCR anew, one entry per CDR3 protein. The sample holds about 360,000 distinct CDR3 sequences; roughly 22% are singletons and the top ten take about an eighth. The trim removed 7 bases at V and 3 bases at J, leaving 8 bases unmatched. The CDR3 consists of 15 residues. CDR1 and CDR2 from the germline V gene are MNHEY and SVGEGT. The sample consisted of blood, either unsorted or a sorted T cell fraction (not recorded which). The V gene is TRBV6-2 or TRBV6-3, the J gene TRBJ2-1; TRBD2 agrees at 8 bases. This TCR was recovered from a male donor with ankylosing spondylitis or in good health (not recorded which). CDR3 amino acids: CASTDRGGLYNEQFF. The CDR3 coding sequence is TGTGCCAGCACCGATCGGGGGGGCCTCTACAATGAGCAGTTCTTC.